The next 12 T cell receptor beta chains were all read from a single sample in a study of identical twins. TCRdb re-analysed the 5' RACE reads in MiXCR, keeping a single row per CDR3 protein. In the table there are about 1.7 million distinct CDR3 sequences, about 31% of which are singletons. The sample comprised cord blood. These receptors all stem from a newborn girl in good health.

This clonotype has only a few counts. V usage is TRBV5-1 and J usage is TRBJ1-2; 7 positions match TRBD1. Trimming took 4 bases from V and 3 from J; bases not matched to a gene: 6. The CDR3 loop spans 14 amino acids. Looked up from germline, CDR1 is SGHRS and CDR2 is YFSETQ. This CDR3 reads CASSPDRADYGYTF. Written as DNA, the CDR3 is TGCGCCAGCAGCCCAGACAGGGCGGACTATGGCTACACCTTC.

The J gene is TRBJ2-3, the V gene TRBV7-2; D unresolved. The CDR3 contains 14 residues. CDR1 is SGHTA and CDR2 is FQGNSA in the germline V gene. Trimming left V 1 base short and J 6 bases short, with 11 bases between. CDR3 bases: TGTGCCAGCAGCTTAGGTACTTTAGGGGATACGCAGTATTTT. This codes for CASSLGTLGDTQYF.

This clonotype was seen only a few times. CDR3 nucleotide sequence: TGTGCCAGCAGCTTAAACTGGATCTCCTACAATGAGCAGTTCTTC. This sequence encodes CASSLNWISYNEQFF. The V call is TRBV7-2, the J call TRBJ2-1; D call uncertain. The CDR3 is 15 amino acids. Germline assignment: CDR1 SGHTA and CDR2 FQGNSA. Trimming pared 2 bases from V and 0 bases from J, leaving 8 bases between.

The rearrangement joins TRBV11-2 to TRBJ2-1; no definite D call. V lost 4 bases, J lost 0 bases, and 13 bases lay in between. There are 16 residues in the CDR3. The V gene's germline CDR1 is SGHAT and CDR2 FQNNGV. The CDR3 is CASSSFERSSYNEQFF. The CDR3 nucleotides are TGTGCCAGCAGCTCCTTCGAACGGAGCTCCTACAATGAGCAGTTCTTC.

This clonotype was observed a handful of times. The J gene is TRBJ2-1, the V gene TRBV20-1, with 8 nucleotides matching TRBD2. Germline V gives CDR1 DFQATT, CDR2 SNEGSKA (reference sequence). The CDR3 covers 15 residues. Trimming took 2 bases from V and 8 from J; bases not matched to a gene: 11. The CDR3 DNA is TGCAGTGCTAGAACCTCCGGGACTAGGGTCGATGAGCAGTTCTTC. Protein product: CSARTSGTRVDEQFF.

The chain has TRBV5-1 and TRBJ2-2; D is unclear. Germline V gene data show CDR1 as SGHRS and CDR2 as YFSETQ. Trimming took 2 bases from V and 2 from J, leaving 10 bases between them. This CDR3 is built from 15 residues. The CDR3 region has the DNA TGCGCCAGCAGCTTAGCACCGCCTAACACCGGGGAGCTGTTTTTT. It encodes CASSLAPPNTGELFF.

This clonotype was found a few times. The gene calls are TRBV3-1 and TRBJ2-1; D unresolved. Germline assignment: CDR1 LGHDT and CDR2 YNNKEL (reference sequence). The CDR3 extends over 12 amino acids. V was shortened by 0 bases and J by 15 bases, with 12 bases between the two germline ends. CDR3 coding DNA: TGTGCCAGCAGCCAAGATCATAGGTTCCGGTTCTTC. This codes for CASSQDHRFRFF.

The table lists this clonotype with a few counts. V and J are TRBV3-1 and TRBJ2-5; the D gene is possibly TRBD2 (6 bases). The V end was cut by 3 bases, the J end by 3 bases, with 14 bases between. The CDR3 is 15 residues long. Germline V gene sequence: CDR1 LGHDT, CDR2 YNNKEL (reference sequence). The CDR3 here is CASSHPGSNEETQYF. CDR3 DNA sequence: TGTGCCAGCAGCCACCCCGGGAGTAATGAAGAGACCCAGTACTTC.

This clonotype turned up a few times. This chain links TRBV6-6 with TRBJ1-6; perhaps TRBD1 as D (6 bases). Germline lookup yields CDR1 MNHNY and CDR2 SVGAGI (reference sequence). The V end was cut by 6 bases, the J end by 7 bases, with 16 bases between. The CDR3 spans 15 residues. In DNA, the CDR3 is TGTGCCAGCAGATCAACTCAGGGGAAAAATTCACCCCTCCACTTT. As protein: CASRSTQGKNSPLHF.

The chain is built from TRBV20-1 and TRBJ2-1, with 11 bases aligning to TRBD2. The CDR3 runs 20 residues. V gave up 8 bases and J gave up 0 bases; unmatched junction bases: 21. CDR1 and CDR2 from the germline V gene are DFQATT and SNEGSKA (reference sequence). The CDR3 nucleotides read TGCAGTCATCTGCTAGCGGGGGGCCGTTTACTTAGACGCTCCTACAATGAGCAGTTCTTC. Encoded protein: CSHLLAGGRLLRRSYNEQFF.

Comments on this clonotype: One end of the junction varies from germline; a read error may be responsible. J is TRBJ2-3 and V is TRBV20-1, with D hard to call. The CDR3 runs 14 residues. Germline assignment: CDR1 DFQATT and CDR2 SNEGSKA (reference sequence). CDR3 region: CGARTVSGTDTQYF. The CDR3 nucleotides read TGCGGTGCTAGGACGGTCTCTGGCACAGATACGCAGTATTTT.

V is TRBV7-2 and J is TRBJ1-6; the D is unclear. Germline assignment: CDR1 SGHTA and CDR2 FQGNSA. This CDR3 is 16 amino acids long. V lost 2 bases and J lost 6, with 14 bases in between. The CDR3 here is CASSLPTPFPNSPLHF. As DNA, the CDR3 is TGTGCCAGCAGCTTACCCACACCGTTTCCTAATTCACCCCTCCACTTT.